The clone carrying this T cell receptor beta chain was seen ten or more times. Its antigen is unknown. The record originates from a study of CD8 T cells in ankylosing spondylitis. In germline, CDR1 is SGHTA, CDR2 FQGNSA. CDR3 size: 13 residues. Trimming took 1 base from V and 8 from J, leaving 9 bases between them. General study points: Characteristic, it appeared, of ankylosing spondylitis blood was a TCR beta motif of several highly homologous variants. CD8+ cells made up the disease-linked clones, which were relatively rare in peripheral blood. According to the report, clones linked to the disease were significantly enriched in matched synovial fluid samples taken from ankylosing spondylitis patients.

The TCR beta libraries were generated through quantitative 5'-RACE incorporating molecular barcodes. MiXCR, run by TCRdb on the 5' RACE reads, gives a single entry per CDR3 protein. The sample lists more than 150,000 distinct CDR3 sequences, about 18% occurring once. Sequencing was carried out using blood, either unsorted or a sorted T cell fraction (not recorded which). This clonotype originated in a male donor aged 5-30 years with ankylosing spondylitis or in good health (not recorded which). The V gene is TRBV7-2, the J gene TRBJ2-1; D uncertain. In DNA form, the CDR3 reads TGTGCCAGCAGCTTAGTTACCAACTATGAGCAGTTCTTC. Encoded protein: CASSLVTNYEQFF.